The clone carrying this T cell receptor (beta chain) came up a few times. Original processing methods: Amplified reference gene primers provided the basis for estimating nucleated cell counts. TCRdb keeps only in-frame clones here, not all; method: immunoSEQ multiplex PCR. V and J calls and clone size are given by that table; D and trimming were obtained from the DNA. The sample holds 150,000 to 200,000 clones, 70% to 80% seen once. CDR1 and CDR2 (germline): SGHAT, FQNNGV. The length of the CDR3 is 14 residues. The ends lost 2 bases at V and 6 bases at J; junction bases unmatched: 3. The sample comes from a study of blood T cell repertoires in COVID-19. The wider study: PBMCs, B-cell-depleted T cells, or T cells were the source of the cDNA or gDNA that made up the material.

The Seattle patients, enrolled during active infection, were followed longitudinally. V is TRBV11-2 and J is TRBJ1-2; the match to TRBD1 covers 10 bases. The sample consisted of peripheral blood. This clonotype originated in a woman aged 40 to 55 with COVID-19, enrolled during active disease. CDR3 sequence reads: CASSLQTGGHGYTF. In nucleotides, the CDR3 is TGTGCCAGCAGCTTACAGACAGGGGGCCATGGCTACACCTTC.